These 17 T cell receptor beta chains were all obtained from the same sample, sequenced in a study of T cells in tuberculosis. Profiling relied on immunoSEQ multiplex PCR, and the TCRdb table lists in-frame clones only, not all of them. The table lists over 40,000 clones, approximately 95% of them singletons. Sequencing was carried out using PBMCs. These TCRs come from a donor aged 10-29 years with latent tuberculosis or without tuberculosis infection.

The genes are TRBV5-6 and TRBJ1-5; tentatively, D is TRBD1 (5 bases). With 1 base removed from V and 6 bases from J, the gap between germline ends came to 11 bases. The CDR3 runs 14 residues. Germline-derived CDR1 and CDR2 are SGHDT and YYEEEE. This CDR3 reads CASSLSHGGQPQHF. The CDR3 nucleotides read TGTGCCAGCAGCTTGTCCCACGGGGGTCAGCCCCAGCATTTT. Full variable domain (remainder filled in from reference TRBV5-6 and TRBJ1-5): DAGVTQSPTHLIKTRGQQVTLRCSPKSGHDTVSWYQQALGQGPQFIFQYYEEEERQRGNFPDRFSGHQFPNYSSELNVNALLLGDSALYLCASSLSHGGQPQHFGDGTRLSIL.

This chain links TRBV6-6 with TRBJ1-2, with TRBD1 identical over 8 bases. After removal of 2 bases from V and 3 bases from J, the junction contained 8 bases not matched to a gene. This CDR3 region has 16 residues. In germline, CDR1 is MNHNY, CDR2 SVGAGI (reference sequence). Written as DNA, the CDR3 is TGTGCCAGCAGTTACCCGGACAGGGTCATAGACTATGGCTACACCTTC. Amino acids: CASSYPDRVIDYGYTF.

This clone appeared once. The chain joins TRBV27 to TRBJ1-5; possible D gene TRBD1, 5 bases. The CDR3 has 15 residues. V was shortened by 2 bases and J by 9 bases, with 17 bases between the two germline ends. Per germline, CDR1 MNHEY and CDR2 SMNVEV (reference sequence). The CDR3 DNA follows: TGTGCCAGCAGTTTAATCCCTCAGGGTAATTTGCCCCAGCATTTT. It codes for CASSLIPQGNLPQHF.

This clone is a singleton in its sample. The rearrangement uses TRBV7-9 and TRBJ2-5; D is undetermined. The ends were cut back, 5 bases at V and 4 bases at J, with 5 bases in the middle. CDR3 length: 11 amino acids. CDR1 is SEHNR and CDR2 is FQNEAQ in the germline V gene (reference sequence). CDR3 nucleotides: TGTGCCAGCAGCCCAATAGAGACCCAGTACTTC. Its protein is CASSPIETQYF.

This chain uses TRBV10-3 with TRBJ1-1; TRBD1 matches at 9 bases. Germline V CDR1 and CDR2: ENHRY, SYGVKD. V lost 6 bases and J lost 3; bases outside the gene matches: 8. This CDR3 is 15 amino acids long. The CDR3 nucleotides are TGTGCCATCAGCGACTGGACAGGGGCATACACTGAAGCTTTCTTT. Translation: CAISDWTGAYTEAFF.

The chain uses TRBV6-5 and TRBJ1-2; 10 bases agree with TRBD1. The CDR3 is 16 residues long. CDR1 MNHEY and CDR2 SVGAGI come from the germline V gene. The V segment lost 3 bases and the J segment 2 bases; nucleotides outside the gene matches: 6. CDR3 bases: TGTGCCAGCAGTTATATAAGGACAGGGGGAAACTATGGCTACACCTTC. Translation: CASSYIRTGGNYGYTF.

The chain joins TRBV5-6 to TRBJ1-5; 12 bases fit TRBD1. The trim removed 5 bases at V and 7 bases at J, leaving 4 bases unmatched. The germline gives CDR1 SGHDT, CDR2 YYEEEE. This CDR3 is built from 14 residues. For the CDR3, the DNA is TGTGCCAGCAGTGGGACAGGGGGCTTCCAGCCCCAGCATTTT. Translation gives CASSGTGGFQPQHF.

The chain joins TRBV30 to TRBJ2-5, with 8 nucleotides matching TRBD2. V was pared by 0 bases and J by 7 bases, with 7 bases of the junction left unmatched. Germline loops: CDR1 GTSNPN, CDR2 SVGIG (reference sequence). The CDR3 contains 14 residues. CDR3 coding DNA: TGTGCCTGGAGTGTACCGGGAGGGGGTGCGACCCAGTACTTC. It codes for CAWSVPGGGATQYF.

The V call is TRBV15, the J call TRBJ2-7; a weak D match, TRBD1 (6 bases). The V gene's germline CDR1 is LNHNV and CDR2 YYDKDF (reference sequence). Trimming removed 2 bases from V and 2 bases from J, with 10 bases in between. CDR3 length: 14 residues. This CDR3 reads CATSRQGHPYEQYF. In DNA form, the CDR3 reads TGTGCCACCAGCAGACAGGGGCACCCCTACGAGCAGTACTTC. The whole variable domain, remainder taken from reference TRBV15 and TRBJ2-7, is DAMVIQNPRYQVTQFGKPVTLSCSQTLNHNVMYWYQQKSSQAPKLLFHYYDKDFNNEADTPDNFQSRRPNTSFCFLDIRSPGLGDTAMYLCATSRQGHPYEQYFGPGTRLTVT.

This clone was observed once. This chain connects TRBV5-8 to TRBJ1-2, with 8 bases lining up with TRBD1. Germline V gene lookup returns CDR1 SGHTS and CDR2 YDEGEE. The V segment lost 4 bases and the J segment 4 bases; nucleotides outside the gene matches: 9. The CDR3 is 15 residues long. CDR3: CASSPGTGFLYGYTF. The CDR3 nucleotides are TGTGCCAGCAGCCCCGGGACAGGATTTCTCTATGGCTACACCTTC. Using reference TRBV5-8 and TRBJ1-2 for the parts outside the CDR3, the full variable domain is EAGVTQSPTHLIKTRGQQATLRCSPISGHTSVYWYQQALGLGLQFLLWYDEGEERNRGNFPPRFSGRQFPNYSSELNVNALELEDSALYLCASSPGTGFLYGYTFGSGTRLTVV.

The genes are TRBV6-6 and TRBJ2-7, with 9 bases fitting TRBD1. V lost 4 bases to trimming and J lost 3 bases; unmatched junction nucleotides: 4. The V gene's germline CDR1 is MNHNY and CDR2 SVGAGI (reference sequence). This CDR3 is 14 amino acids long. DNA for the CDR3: TGTGCCAGCAGTTCCCCGGGACAGGGCTACGAGCAGTACTTC. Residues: CASSSPGQGYEQYF.

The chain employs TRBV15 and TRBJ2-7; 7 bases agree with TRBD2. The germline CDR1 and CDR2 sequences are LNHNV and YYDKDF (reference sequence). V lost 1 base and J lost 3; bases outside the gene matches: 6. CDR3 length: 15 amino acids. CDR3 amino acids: CATSRVGSGDYEQYF. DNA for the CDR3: TGTGCCACCAGCAGAGTTGGGAGCGGGGACTACGAGCAGTACTTC.

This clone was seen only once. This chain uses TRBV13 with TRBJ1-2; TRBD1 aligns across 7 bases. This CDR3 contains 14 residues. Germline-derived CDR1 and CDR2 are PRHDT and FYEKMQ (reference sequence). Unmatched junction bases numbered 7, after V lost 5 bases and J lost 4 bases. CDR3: CASSLPTGRYGYTF. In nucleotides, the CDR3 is TGTGCCAGCAGCCTTCCGACAGGGCGCTATGGCTACACCTTC.

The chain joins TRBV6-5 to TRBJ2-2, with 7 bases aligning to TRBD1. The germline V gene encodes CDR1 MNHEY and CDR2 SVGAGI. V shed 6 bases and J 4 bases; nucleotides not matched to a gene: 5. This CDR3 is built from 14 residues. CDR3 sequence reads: CASRPSGGTGELFF. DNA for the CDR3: TGTGCCAGCAGGCCCTCAGGGGGCACCGGGGAGCTGTTTTTT.

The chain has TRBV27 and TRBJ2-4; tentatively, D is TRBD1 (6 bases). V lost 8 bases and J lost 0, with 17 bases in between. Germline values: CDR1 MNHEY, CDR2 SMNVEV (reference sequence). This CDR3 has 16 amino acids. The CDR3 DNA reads TGTGCCAGCTCTCCCGACAGGCAAATAGCCAAAAACATTCAGTACTTC. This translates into CASSPDRQIAKNIQYF.

The CDR3 reads CASSPDRGDEKLFF. The CDR3 DNA reads as TGTGCCAGTAGTCCAGACAGGGGAGATGAAAAACTGTTTTTT. The V gene is TRBV19, the J gene TRBJ1-4; 8 nucleotides align to TRBD1. Per the germline V gene, CDR1 is LNHDA and CDR2 is SQIVND (reference sequence). V gave up 5 bases and J gave up 6 bases; unmatched junction bases: 5. The CDR3 runs to 14 residues. The full variable domain, its missing parts supplied by reference TRBV19 and TRBJ1-4, is DGGITQSPKYLFRKEGQNVTLSCEQNLNHDAMYWYRQDPGQGLRLIYYSQIVNDFQKGDIAEGYSVSREKKESFPLTVTSAQKNPTAFYLCASSPDRGDEKLFFGSGTQLSVL.

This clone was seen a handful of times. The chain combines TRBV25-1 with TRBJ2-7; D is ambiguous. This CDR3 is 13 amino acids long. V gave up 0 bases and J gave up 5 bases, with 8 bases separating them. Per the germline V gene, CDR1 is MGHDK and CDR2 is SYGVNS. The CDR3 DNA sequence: TGTGCCAGCAGTGAATATTTGAGCGACGAGCAGTACTTC. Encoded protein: CASSEYLSDEQYF.